This T cell receptor beta chain was captured in a study of long-term antiretroviral therapy in people with HIV. Study-wide findings and caveats: No data on ART adherence, viral resistance or therapy changes.

A v3.0 immunoSEQ assay was performed at survey level. TCRdb keeps only in-frame clones here, not all; method: immunoSEQ multiplex PCR. The table shows 30,000 to 40,000 clones, with about 80% occurring only once. This clone was counted once. Its cognate antigen is unknown. The study used samples holding roughly 1-10 million cryopreserved PBMC before DNA extraction. The germline V and J ends were trimmed by 2 bases and 1 base, with 9 bases remaining between them. This CDR3 contains 14 residues. CDR1 is SGHNT, CDR2 YYREEE, per germline (reference sequence). This clonotype was obtained from a man aged 18 to 35 with HIV. The chain uses TRBV5-4 and TRBJ1-2, with no clear D. The specimen was unsorted PBMCs, collected 0.4 years before starting antiretroviral therapy. The DNA of the CDR3 is TGTGCCAGCAGCTTTTGGACCGGTAACTATGGCTACACCTTC. It yields the protein CASSFWTGNYGYTF. Full variable domain (remainder filled in from reference TRBV5-4 and TRBJ1-2): ETGVTQSPTHLIKTRGQQVTLRCSSQSGHNTVSWYQQALGQGPQFIFQYYREEENGRGNFPPRFSGLQFPNYSSELNVNALELDDSALYLCASSFWTGNYGYTFGSGTRLTVV.